This TCR beta chain appears in the sequencing data of a study of Graves' ophthalmopathy and Graves' hyperthyroidism. The table lists this clonotype with many counts. Amplified TCR beta CDR3 regions were obtained using RNA transcripts as template. Second-round multiplex PCR came after a first-round RT-PCR that employed HTBI primers. MiXCR, run by TCRdb on the multiplex PCR reads, gives a single entry per CDR3 protein. The sample has approximately 640,000 distinct CDR3 sequences, 35% to 45% seen once; the top ten hold under 3.5%. CDR1 is SEHNR and CDR2 is FQNEAQ in the germline V gene (reference sequence). Trimming shortened V by 2 bases and J by 14 bases, and 15 bases separated the two germline ends. The CDR3 runs to 13 residues.

Sequenced: peripheral blood. The chain couples TRBV7-9 to TRBJ1-4, with a possible D match to TRBD1 (6 bases). The source of this sequence is an adult man with Graves' ophthalmopathy. CDR3 region: CASSLWTANELFF. In DNA form, the CDR3 reads TGTGCCAGCAGCTTATGGACAGCGAATGAGCTGTTTTTT.